The 20 T cell receptor beta chains below all came from one sample that was sequenced in a study of blood T cell repertoires in COVID-19. Sequencing used immunoSEQ multiplex PCR; TCRdb keeps in-frame clones, though not all of them. The table lists under 250,000 clones, roughly 85% of them singletons. What was sequenced was peripheral blood. The source of these receptors is a woman in her 70s with COVID-19, enrolled during active disease.

J is TRBJ1-2 and V is TRBV9; D not resolved. Trimming pared 0 bases from V and 5 bases from J, leaving 11 bases between. The CDR3 contains 14 residues. Germline V gene lookup returns CDR1 SGDLS and CDR2 YYNGEE. DNA of the CDR3: TGTGCCAGCAGCGTAGGCGGCGGATTGTATGGCTACACCTTC. This codes for CASSVGGGLYGYTF.

The rearrangement uses TRBV27 and TRBJ2-7; weak D call: TRBD1 (5 bases). The germline V and J ends were trimmed by 6 bases and 6 bases, with 18 bases remaining between them. The CDR3 loop spans 14 amino acids. Germline V lookup: CDR1 MNHEY, CDR2 SMNVEV (reference sequence). The CDR3 sequence: CASRFQGEGPEQYF. In nucleotides, the CDR3 is TGTGCCAGCAGGTTCCAGGGCGAAGGACCCGAGCAGTACTTC.

This chain joins TRBV19 and TRBJ1-3, with TRBD1 identical over 7 bases. V trimming: 5 bases; J trimming: 0 bases; junction bases outside the gene matches: 7. Germline values: CDR1 LNHDA, CDR2 SQIVND (reference sequence). The CDR3 runs to 16 residues. The CDR3 protein is CASSAGQLSSGNTIYF. Here the CDR3 DNA reads TGTGCCAGTAGTGCGGGACAGCTAAGCTCTGGAAACACCATATATTTT.

The V and J genes are TRBV7-2 and TRBJ2-7; D perhaps matches TRBD2 (6 bases). V lost 5 bases and J 2 bases, leaving 16 bases between the germline ends. Germline loops: CDR1 SGHTA, CDR2 FQGNSA. The CDR3 consists of 15 residues. CDR3 coding DNA: TGTGCCAGCAGCGCATATCTAGCGACCGCCTACGAGCAGTACTTC. Translated: CASSAYLATAYEQYF. Complete variable domain (other parts from reference TRBV7-2 and TRBJ2-7): GAGVSQSPSNKVTEKGKDVELRCDPISGHTALYWYRQSLGQGLEFLIYFQGNSAPDKSGLPSDRFSAERTGGSVSTLTIQRTQQEDSAVYLCASSAYLATAYEQYFGPGTRLTVT.

The J gene is TRBJ2-7, the V gene TRBV25-1; 11 bases are a match to TRBD1. Trimming at V came to 8 bases and at J to 7 bases, leaving 4 bases not matched to a gene. Germline lookup yields CDR1 MGHDK and CDR2 SYGVNS. This CDR3 contains 12 residues. The chain's CDR3 is CASAGTGGEQYF. The CDR3 DNA reads TGTGCCAGCGCGGGGACAGGGGGGGAGCAGTACTTC.

The V gene is TRBV7-8, the J gene TRBJ2-7; 9 bases agree with TRBD2. V shed 2 bases and J 4 bases; nucleotides not matched to a gene: 6. In germline, CDR1 is SGHVS, CDR2 FQNEAQ. The CDR3 is 15 amino acids. The CDR3 sequence: CASSLRAGGPYEQYF. The DNA for the CDR3 is TGTGCCAGCAGCTTACGAGCGGGGGGACCATACGAGCAGTACTTC.

The chain joins TRBV19 to TRBJ2-3, with D maybe TRBD2 (6 bases). CDR1 and CDR2 from the germline V gene are LNHDA and SQIVND (reference sequence). The CDR3 consists of 15 residues. V shed 9 bases and J shed 3 bases, with 19 bases lying between them. In nucleotides, the CDR3 is TGTGCCAGCCTCAGCGGGCCAGGGTCAACAGATACGCAGTATTTT. Its translation is CASLSGPGSTDTQYF.

The chain carries TRBV7-6 and TRBJ2-2; 8 bases align to TRBD1. J was trimmed by 5 bases and V by 2 bases; bases with no gene match: 4. The germline gives CDR1 SGHVS, CDR2 FNYEAQ. This CDR3 is 15 amino acids long. This CDR3 reads CASSLRQGATGELFF. As DNA, the CDR3 is TGTGCCAGCAGCTTAAGGCAGGGGGCGACCGGGGAGCTGTTTTTT.

This chain joins TRBV11-2 and TRBJ1-4, with 10 bases lining up with TRBD1. V shed 5 bases, J shed 6 bases, and the junction held 9 bases outside the gene matches. The V gene's germline CDR1 is SGHAT and CDR2 FQNNGV. The CDR3 spans 16 residues. The CDR3: CASSPNRGTGDEKLFF. The CDR3 coding sequence is TGTGCCAGCAGCCCCAATAGGGGGACAGGGGATGAAAAACTGTTTTTT.

The chain links TRBV2 to TRBJ2-7, with 9 bases that match TRBD1. CDR1 is SNHLY, CDR2 FYNNEI, per germline. There are 17 residues in the CDR3. The V and J ends lost 4 bases and 2 bases, in that order; junction bases with no gene match: 12. The CDR3 loop is CASSGNGRQGGTYEQYF. The CDR3 bases are TGTGCCAGCAGTGGAAACGGAAGACAGGGGGGGACCTACGAGCAGTACTTC. Full variable domain (rest looked up from reference TRBV2 and TRBJ2-7): EPEVTQTPSHQVTQMGQEVILRCVPISNHLYFYWYRQILGQKVEFLVSFYNNEISEKSEIFDDQFSVERPDGSNFTLKIRSTKLEDSAMYFCASSGNGRQGGTYEQYFGPGTRLTVT.

This clone was seen a few times. This chain uses TRBV30 with TRBJ1-2; 7 nucleotides line up with TRBD1. J was trimmed by 4 bases and V by 1 base; bases with no gene match: 6. CDR3 length: 14 amino acids. The germline V gene encodes CDR1 GTSNPN and CDR2 SVGIG (reference sequence). This CDR3 reads CAWSADRASYGYTF. The DNA of the CDR3 is TGTGCCTGGAGTGCCGACAGGGCGAGCTATGGCTACACCTTC.

J is TRBJ2-2 and V is TRBV7-8; tentatively, D is TRBD2 (6 bases). Germline V gene lookup returns CDR1 SGHVS and CDR2 FQNEAQ. V lost 5 bases, J lost 6 bases, and 16 bases lay in between. This CDR3 has 15 residues. CDR3 in amino acids: CASSHGTLNPGELFF. In DNA, the CDR3 is TGTGCCAGCAGCCACGGGACTCTAAACCCCGGGGAGCTGTTTTTT.

The rearrangement joins TRBV3-1 (or the pseudogene TRBV3-2) to TRBJ2-1; weak D call: TRBD2 (6 bases). Looked up from germline, CDR1 is LGHDT and CDR2 is YNNKEL (reference sequence). Trimming removed 4 bases at V and 1 base at J, with 11 bases between. The CDR3 runs to 15 residues. The CDR3 is CASSLPTSSYNEQFF. CDR3 nucleotides: TGTGCCAGCAGCCTACCGACTAGTTCCTACAATGAGCAGTTCTTC.

This rearrangement joins TRBV6-1 to TRBJ1-4, with 11 bases that match TRBD1. Per the germline V gene, CDR1 is MNHNS and CDR2 is SASEGT. After removal of 3 bases from V and 10 bases from J, the junction contained 10 bases not matched to a gene. The CDR3 has 16 residues. CDR3 sequence reads: CASSDLWTGGSGKLFF. Written as DNA, the CDR3 is TGTGCCAGCAGTGACCTCTGGACAGGGGGCTCCGGAAAACTGTTTTTT.

The rearrangement joins TRBV9 to TRBJ1-3, with a weak D call TRBD1 (5 bases). V was pared by 3 bases and J by 0 bases, with 10 bases between. Per the germline V gene, CDR1 is SGDLS and CDR2 is YYNGEE. CDR3 length: 15 residues. The CDR3 coding sequence is TGTGCCAGCAGCGACTCGACAGCCTCTGGAAACACCATATATTTT. Protein: CASSDSTASGNTIYF.

V gene TRBV7-2 combines with J gene TRBJ1-2; 11 bases match TRBD1. Germline V gene sequence: CDR1 SGHTA, CDR2 FQGNSA. The CDR3 is 15 amino acids. J gave up 2 bases and V 4 bases, and 3 bases lay outside the gene matches. DNA of the CDR3: TGTGCCAGCAGCTCCTGGGACAGGGGGAACTATGGCTACACCTTC. Its protein is CASSSWDRGNYGYTF.

The genes are TRBV12-3 or TRBV12-4 and TRBJ1-2; a weak D match, TRBD1 (6 bases). The CDR3 totals 12 residues. Trimming stripped 4 bases from V and 8 bases from J, with 11 bases between. CDR3 bases: TGTGCCAGCAGTTCAACAGGGTGGGGCTACACCTTC. This sequence encodes CASSSTGWGYTF.

The sample holds a few counts of this clone. J is TRBJ1-1 and V is TRBV19; no firm D call. The CDR3 spans 12 residues. The germline CDR1 and CDR2 sequences are LNHDA and SQIVND (reference sequence). Trimming cost V 5 bases and J 6 bases, with 10 bases left between them. CDR3 protein: CASSEAYAEAFF. DNA for the CDR3: TGTGCCAGTAGTGAGGCGTACGCTGAAGCTTTCTTT.

This sequence joins TRBV5-1 and TRBJ1-3, with D possibly being TRBD1 (5 bases). V lost 5 bases and J lost 3, with 18 bases in between. The CDR3 spans 16 residues. Germline V lookup: CDR1 SGHRS, CDR2 YFSETQ. CDR3 in DNA: TGCGCCAGCAGACCGGGACTTCAATCGGGTGGAAACACCATATATTTT. It translates to CASRPGLQSGGNTIYF.

In regard to this clone: A read error may account for a junction end that differs from germline. The J gene is TRBJ1-2, the V gene TRBV7-2; D gene ambiguous. CDR3 size: 13 residues. CDR1 is SGHTA, CDR2 FQGNSA, per germline. The CDR3 protein is CASSLSDRRAVVF. The CDR3 DNA follows: TGTGCCAGCAGCTTAAGTGATAGGAGGGCTGTGGTCTTC.